These 21 T cell receptor beta chains were sequenced from one sample in a study of T cell repertoires in cytomegalovirus infection. In TCRdb, the reads were re-called with MiXCR into one record per CDR3 protein. The data contain 290,000 or so distinct CDR3 sequences, roughly 24% of them singletons. Sequences were obtained from PBMCs. The receptors were sampled from a human donor in good health (CMV status not recorded). Some clones in this sample may be carry-over from other donors' samples.

A few counts support this clonotype. The chain is built from TRBV7-2 and TRBJ2-5; 8 bases are a match to TRBD2. The CDR3 consists of 17 residues. The V and J ends lost 3 bases and 5 bases, in that order; junction bases with no gene match: 14. CDR1 SGHTA and CDR2 FQGNSA come from the germline V gene. The CDR3 here is CASSLGPRRRGAETQYF. For the CDR3, the DNA is TGTGCCAGCAGCTTGGGACCCAGACGGCGGGGGGCGGAGACCCAGTACTTC.

This clonotype was observed a handful of times. V and J are TRBV29-1 and TRBJ1-4; D perhaps matches TRBD1 (6 bases). The germline V gene has CDR1 SQVTM and CDR2 ANQGSEA. V dropped 4 bases and J dropped 8 bases, with 20 bases sitting between them. The CDR3 is 15 amino acids. The CDR3 protein is CSVALFQGGGEKLFF. The CDR3 coding sequence is TGCAGCGTTGCTCTCTTTCAGGGTGGGGGCGAAAAACTGTTTTTT. The variable domain in full, with the rest retrieved from reference TRBV29-1 and TRBJ1-4, is SAVISQKPSRDICQRGTSLTIQCQVDSQVTMMFWYRQQPGQSLTLIATANQGSEATYESGFVIDKFPISRPNLTFSTLTVSNMSPEDSSIYLCSVALFQGGGEKLFFGSGTQLSVL.

In this sample, this clonotype turned up many times. V is TRBV6-5 and J is TRBJ2-7; a possible D gene is TRBD1 (6 bases). From germline, CDR1 is MNHEY and CDR2 SVGAGI. The CDR3 is 18 amino acids. V was pared by 0 bases and J by 2 bases, with 20 bases between. The CDR3 region has the DNA TGTGCCAGCAGTTACTCCGGGGATTCGAGCGGACAGCCCTACGAGCAGTACTTC. Protein: CASSYSGDSSGQPYEQYF.

This rearrangement joins TRBV19 to TRBJ2-5, with D perhaps given as TRBD1 or TRBD2 (5 bases each). The CDR3 is 14 amino acids. Deletions cut 4 bases from V and 5 bases from J, with 14 bases between. The germline gives CDR1 LNHDA, CDR2 SQIVND (reference sequence). Here the CDR3 DNA reads TGTGCCAGTAGTACGGGACGGCAAAGCGAGACCCAGTACTTC. Protein sequence: CASSTGRQSETQYF.

This chain links TRBV6-6 with TRBJ2-7; D gene uncertain. The CDR3 is 13 residues long. Germline-derived CDR1 and CDR2 are MNHNY and SVGAGI (reference sequence). V lost 8 bases, J lost 2 bases, and 13 bases lay in between. This CDR3 is CASGGRSTYEQYF. The CDR3, as DNA: TGTGCCAGCGGCGGCAGGTCTACCTACGAGCAGTACTTC.

This clonotype showed up just a few times. The chain recombines TRBV20-1 with TRBJ2-1, with 12 positions matching TRBD2. There are 12 residues in the CDR3. The germline CDR1 and CDR2 sequences are DFQATT and SNEGSKA (reference sequence). V lost 7 bases and J lost 6; bases outside the gene matches: 1. CDR3 in amino acids: CSGLAGVNEQFF. The CDR3 DNA sequence: TGCAGTGGACTAGCGGGAGTCAATGAGCAGTTCTTC.

This clonotype was found many times. V usage is TRBV6-2 or TRBV6-3 and J usage is TRBJ2-7; the D gene is possibly TRBD2 (5 bases). The germline gives CDR1 MNHEY, CDR2 SVGEGT. V lost 11 bases to trimming and J lost 2 bases, with 13 bases between them. The CDR3 has 12 residues. CDR3 in DNA: TGTGCCTGTCAGGACTTCACCTACGAGCAGTACTTC. Translating it yields CACQDFTYEQYF.

The J gene is TRBJ1-5, the V gene TRBV15, with D possibly TRBD1 on 5 matching bases. Germline V gene sequence: CDR1 LNHNV, CDR2 YYDKDF (reference sequence). CDR3 size: 14 residues. Between the trimmed V and J ends, which lost 4 bases and 0 bases, there was a span of 7 bases. The CDR3 DNA follows: TGTGCCACCAGCACCGACAGTAGCAATCAGCCCCAGCATTTT. Its translation is CATSTDSSNQPQHF.

V and J are TRBV19 and TRBJ2-1; maybe TRBD1 (6 bases). The CDR3 spans 14 residues. In germline, CDR1 is LNHDA, CDR2 SQIVND (reference sequence). Deletions cut 2 bases from V and 5 bases from J, with 10 bases between. The CDR3 DNA is TGTGCCAGTAGTATATCAGGGGCCAACAATGAGCAGTTCTTC. This codes for CASSISGANNEQFF.

This clonotype was seen more than once but under ten times. The genes are TRBV28 and TRBJ1-1; maybe TRBD1 (5 bases). Germline V CDR1 and CDR2: MDHEN, SYDVKM. The CDR3 totals 12 residues. V dropped 3 bases and J dropped 10 bases, with 12 bases sitting between them. CDR3 in amino acids: CASSFQGLAAFF. DNA of the CDR3: TGTGCCAGCAGTTTCCAGGGCCTGGCAGCTTTCTTT.

This sequence joins TRBV11-2 and TRBJ2-3; the D gene is possibly TRBD1 (6 bases). The CDR3 runs to 14 residues. Trimming pared 4 bases from V and 5 bases from J, leaving 13 bases between. Germline V gene lookup returns CDR1 SGHAT and CDR2 FQNNGV. The CDR3 coding sequence is TGTGCCAGCAGCTATCAGGGGCCGGGAGATACGCAGTATTTT. Translating gives CASSYQGPGDTQYF. Combining the CDR3 with reference TRBV11-2 and TRBJ2-3 gives the whole variable domain EAGVAQSPRYKIIEKRQSVAFWCNPISGHATLYWYQQILGQGPKLLIQFQNNGVVDDSQLPKDRFSAERLKGVDSTLKIQPAKLEDSAVYLCASSYQGPGDTQYFGPGTRLTVL.

This clonotype has more than one count but fewer than ten. The CDR3 reads CATSRDQEADTQYF. Written as DNA, the CDR3 is TGTGCCACCAGCAGAGATCAAGAGGCAGATACGCAGTATTTT. The V gene is TRBV15, the J gene TRBJ2-3; no firm D call. Germline CDR1 reads LNHNV; CDR2 reads YYDKDF (reference sequence). V was pared by 0 bases and J by 4 bases, with 8 bases between. This CDR3 has 14 residues.

The chain uses TRBV4-1 and TRBJ1-1; the D gene is possibly TRBD1 (5 bases). The CDR3 totals 15 residues. CDR1 MGHRA and CDR2 YSYEKL come from the germline V gene. Trimming took 0 bases from V and 4 from J, leaving 12 bases between them. The CDR3 sequence: CASSQDREGRTEAFF. The CDR3 nucleotides read TGCGCCAGCAGCCAAGATCGGGAGGGGCGCACTGAAGCTTTCTTT.

Only a few counts were recorded for this clonotype. The CDR3 here is CASTPGGEGVGLEAFF. The DNA of the CDR3 is TGCGCCAGCACCCCAGGGGGGGAAGGCGTTGGATTAGAAGCTTTCTTT. This sequence joins TRBV4-1 and TRBJ1-1; 7 nucleotides line up with TRBD1. From germline, CDR1 is MGHRA and CDR2 YSYEKL. With V trimmed by 7 bases and J by 8 bases, 19 bases remained unmatched. CDR3 length: 16 amino acids.

The chain couples TRBV28 to TRBJ2-7; 7 nucleotides agree with TRBD2. Unmatched junction bases numbered 9, after V lost 7 bases and J lost 6 bases. Germline values: CDR1 MDHEN, CDR2 SYDVKM. The CDR3 is made up of 13 amino acids. In DNA, the CDR3 is TGTGCCAGCACTCGCGACTGGGGGGGCGAGCAGTACTTC. Translation: CASTRDWGGEQYF.

In its sample, this clonotype was seen a few times. This chain links TRBV6-1 with TRBJ2-7, with a tentative D call TRBD1 (6 bases). V shed 4 bases and J shed 3 bases, with 10 bases lying between them. The CDR3 extends over 13 amino acids. CDR1 is MNHNS, CDR2 SASEGT, per germline. CDR3 sequence: CASSAGTFYEQYF. The CDR3 nucleotides are TGTGCCAGCAGTGCAGGGACATTCTACGAGCAGTACTTC.

This clonotype was picked up many times. The chain carries TRBV7-2 and TRBJ2-3; 8 bases are shared with TRBD1. Per the germline V gene, CDR1 is SGHTA and CDR2 is FQGNSA. After removal of 5 bases from V and 4 bases from J, the junction contained 11 bases not matched to a gene. The CDR3 length is 16 residues. The CDR3 spells CASSPLAGTGADTQYF. CDR3 coding DNA: TGTGCCAGCAGCCCCCTCGCCGGGACAGGTGCAGATACGCAGTATTTT.

This clonotype was found once. The genes are TRBV2 and TRBJ1-2; D is unclear. Germline V gene data show CDR1 as SNHLY and CDR2 as FYNNEI. V was clipped by 6 bases and J by 7 bases, with 18 bases between them. The CDR3 covers 14 residues. For the CDR3, the DNA is TGTGCCAGCAGCGGACCGGGAAAAATTTCTGGCTACACCTTC. Protein: CASSGPGKISGYTF.

This clonotype was observed at least ten times. The rearrangement uses TRBV7-2 and TRBJ1-1; D not resolved. Looked up from germline, CDR1 is SGHTA and CDR2 is FQGNSA. Trimming stripped 2 bases from V and 4 bases from J, with 8 bases between. CDR3 length: 13 residues. In DNA form, the CDR3 reads TGTGCCAGCAGCTTACATCGTGGCACTGAAGCTTTCTTT. This gives the protein CASSLHRGTEAFF.

The DNA for the CDR3 is TGCAGTGCTAGAGACCCTACGGACTACACCTTC. It translates to CSARDPTDYTF. The chain carries TRBV20-1 and TRBJ1-2; D gene ambiguous. The germline gives CDR1 DFQATT, CDR2 SNEGSKA (reference sequence). The V gene lost 0 bases and the J gene lost 10 bases, with 9 bases spanning the gap. CDR3 length equals 11 residues.

V and J are TRBV7-2 and TRBJ2-1; TRBD2 aligns across 8 bases. With 1 base clipped from V and 7 bases from J, the junction kept 6 bases outside the gene matches. This CDR3 contains 15 residues. Germline assignment: CDR1 SGHTA and CDR2 FQGNSA. The CDR3 bases are TGTGCCAGCAGCTTAGAACCGGGGGGGCGAAATGAGCAGTTCTTC. As protein: CASSLEPGGRNEQFF.